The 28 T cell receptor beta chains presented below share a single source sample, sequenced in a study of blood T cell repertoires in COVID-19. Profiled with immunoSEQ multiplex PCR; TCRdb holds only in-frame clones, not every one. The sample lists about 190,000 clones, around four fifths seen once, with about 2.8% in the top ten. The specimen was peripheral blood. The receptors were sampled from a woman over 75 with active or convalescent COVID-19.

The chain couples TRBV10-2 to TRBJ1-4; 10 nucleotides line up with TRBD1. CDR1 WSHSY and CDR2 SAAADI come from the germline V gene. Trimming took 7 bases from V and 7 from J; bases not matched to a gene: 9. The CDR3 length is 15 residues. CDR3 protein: CASTLRTGGSEKLFF. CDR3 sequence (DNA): TGCGCCAGCACCTTACGGACAGGGGGTAGTGAAAAACTGTTTTTT.

CDR3: CASRPSSTGELFF. For the CDR3, the DNA is TGTGCCAGCAGACCTTCGAGCACCGGGGAGCTGTTTTTT. V usage is TRBV6-5 and J usage is TRBJ2-2; D is ambiguous. This CDR3 spans 13 amino acids. Germline V gene sequence: CDR1 MNHEY, CDR2 SVGAGI. Trimming pared 6 bases from V and 4 bases from J, leaving 9 bases between.

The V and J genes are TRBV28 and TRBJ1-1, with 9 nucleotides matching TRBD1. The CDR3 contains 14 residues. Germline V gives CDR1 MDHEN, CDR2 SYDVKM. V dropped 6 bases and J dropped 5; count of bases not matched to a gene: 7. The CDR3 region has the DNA TGTGCCAGCAGCCCACAGGGGGCCGGGACTGAAGCTTTCTTT. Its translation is CASSPQGAGTEAFF.

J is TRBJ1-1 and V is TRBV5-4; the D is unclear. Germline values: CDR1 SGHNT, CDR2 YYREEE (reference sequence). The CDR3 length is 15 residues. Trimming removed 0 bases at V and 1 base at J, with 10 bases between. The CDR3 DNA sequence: TGTGCCAGCAGCTTGGCTCTGCTCGGGAACACTGAAGCTTTCTTT. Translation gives CASSLALLGNTEAFF. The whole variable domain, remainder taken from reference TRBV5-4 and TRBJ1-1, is ETGVTQSPTHLIKTRGQQVTLRCSSQSGHNTVSWYQQALGQGPQFIFQYYREEENGRGNFPPRFSGLQFPNYSSELNVNALELDDSALYLCASSLALLGNTEAFFGQGTRLTVV.

Here the CDR3 reads CATSDFKTGAGANVLTF. CDR3 nucleotides: TGTGCCACCAGTGATTTTAAAACAGGGGCCGGGGCCAACGTCCTGACTTTC. This chain connects TRBV24-1 to TRBJ2-6; 7 bases align to TRBD1. With 1 base clipped from V and 4 bases from J, the junction kept 6 bases outside the gene matches. The CDR3 has 17 amino acids. Germline CDR1 KGHDR, CDR2 SFDVKD.

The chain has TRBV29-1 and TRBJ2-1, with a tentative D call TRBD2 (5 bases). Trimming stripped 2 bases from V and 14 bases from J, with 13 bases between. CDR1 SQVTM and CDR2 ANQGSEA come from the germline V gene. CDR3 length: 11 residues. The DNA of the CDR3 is TGCAGCGTTGAAATCCGGGGTAGGGAGTTCTTC. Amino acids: CSVEIRGREFF.

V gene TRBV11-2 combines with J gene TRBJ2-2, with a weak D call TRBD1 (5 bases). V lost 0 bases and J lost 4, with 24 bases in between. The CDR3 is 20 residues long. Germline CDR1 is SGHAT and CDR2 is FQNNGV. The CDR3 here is CASSLDKVSYPTAFTGELFF. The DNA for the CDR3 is TGTGCCAGCAGCTTAGATAAGGTTTCCTACCCGACAGCGTTCACCGGGGAGCTGTTTTTT.

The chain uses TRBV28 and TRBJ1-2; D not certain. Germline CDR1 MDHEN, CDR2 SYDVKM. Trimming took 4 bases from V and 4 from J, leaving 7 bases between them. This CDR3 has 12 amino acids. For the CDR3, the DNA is TGTGCCAGCAGTTCCACGGGCTATGGCTACACCTTC. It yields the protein CASSSTGYGYTF.

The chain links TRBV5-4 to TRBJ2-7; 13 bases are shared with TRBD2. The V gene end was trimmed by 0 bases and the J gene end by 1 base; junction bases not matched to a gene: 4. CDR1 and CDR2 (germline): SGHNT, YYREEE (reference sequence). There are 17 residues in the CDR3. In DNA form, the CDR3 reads TGTGCCAGCAGCTTGGGGACTAGCGGGGGAGTGTCCTACGAGCAGTACTTC. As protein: CASSLGTSGGVSYEQYF.

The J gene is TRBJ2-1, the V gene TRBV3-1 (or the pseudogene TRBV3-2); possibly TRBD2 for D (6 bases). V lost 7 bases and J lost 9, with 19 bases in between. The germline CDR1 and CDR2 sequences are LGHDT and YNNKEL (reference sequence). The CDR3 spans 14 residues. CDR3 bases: TGTGCCAGCACCCTGGCGGCGGGGTCAGGTGAGCAGTTCTTC. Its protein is CASTLAAGSGEQFF.

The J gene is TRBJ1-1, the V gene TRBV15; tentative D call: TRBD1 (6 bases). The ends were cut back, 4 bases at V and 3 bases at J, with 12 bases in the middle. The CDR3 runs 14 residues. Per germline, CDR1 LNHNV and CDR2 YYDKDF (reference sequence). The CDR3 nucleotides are TGTGCCACCAGCATTGCGGGGGCGTACACTGAAGCTTTCTTT. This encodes CATSIAGAYTEAFF. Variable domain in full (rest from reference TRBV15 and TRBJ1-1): DAMVIQNPRYQVTQFGKPVTLSCSQTLNHNVMYWYQQKSSQAPKLLFHYYDKDFNNEADTPDNFQSRRPNTSFCFLDIRSPGLGDTAMYLCATSIAGAYTEAFFGQGTRLTVV.

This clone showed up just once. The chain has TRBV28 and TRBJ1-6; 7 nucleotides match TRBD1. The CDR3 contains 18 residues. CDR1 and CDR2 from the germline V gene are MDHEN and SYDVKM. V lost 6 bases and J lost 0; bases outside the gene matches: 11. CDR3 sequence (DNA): TGTGCCAGCAGGAGGACAGGCCGCACCAGCTCCTATAATTCACCCCTCCACTTT. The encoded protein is CASRRTGRTSSYNSPLHF. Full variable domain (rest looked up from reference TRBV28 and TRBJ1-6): DVKVTQSSRYLVKRTGEKVFLECVQDMDHENMFWYRQDPGLGLRLIYFSYDVKMKEKGDIPEGYSVSREKKERFSLILESASTNQTSMYLCASRRTGRTSSYNSPLHFGNGTRLTVT.

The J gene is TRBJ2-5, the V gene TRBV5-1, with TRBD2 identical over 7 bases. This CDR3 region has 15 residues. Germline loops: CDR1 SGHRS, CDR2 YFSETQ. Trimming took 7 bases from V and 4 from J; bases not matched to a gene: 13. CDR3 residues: CASSRTGEGRETQYF. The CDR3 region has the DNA TGCGCCAGCTCGAGGACCGGGGAGGGGAGAGAGACCCAGTACTTC.

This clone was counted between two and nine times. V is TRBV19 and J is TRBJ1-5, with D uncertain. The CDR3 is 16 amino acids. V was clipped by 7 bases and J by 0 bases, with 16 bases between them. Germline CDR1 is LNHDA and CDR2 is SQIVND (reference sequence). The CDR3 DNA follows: TGTGCCAGTATGGAATACGAGGGTTATAGCAATCAGCCCCAGCATTTT. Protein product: CASMEYEGYSNQPQHF.

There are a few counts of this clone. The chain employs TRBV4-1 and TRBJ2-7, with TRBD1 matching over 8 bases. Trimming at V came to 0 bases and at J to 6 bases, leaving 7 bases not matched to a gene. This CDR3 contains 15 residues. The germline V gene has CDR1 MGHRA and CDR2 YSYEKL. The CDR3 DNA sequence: TGCGCCAGCAGCCAAGACAGGGGGCCCGCAGGCGAGCAGTACTTC. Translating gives CASSQDRGPAGEQYF.

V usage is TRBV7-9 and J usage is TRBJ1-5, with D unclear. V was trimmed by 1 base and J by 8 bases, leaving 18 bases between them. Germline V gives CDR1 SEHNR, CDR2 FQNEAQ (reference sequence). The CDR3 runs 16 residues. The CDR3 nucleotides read TGTGCCAGCAGCTTAGATTTCCGTTCCCACATCAAGCCCCAGCATTTT. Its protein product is CASSLDFRSHIKPQHF. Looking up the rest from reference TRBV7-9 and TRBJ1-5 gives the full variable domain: DTGVSQNPRHKITKRGQNVTFRCDPISEHNRLYWYRQTLGQGPEFLTYFQNEAQLEKSRLLSDRFSAERPKGSFSTLEIQRTEQGDSAMYLCASSLDFRSHIKPQHFGDGTRLSIL.

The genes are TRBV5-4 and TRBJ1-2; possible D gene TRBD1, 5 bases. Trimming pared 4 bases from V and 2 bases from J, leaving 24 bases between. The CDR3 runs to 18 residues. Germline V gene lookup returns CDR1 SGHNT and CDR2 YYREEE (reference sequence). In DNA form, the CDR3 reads TGTGCCAGCAGCCGCGGAGGGGTGGCAGATGGGACCAACTATGGCTACACCTTC. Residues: CASSRGGVADGTNYGYTF. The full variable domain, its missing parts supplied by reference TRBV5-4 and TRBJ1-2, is ETGVTQSPTHLIKTRGQQVTLRCSSQSGHNTVSWYQQALGQGPQFIFQYYREEENGRGNFPPRFSGLQFPNYSSELNVNALELDDSALYLCASSRGGVADGTNYGYTFGSGTRLTVV.

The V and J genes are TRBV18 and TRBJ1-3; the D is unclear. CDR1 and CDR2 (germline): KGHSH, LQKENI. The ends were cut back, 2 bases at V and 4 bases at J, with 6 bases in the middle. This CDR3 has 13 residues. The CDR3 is CASSPELGNTIYF. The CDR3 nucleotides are TGTGCCAGCTCACCAGAGCTCGGAAACACCATATATTTT.

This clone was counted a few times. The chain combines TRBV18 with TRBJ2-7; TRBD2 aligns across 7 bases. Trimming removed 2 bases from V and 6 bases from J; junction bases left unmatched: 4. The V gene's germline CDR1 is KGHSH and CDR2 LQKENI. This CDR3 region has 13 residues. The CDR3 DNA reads TGTGCCAGCTCACCAGTGCGGGAGTTCGAGCAGTACTTC. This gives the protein CASSPVREFEQYF.

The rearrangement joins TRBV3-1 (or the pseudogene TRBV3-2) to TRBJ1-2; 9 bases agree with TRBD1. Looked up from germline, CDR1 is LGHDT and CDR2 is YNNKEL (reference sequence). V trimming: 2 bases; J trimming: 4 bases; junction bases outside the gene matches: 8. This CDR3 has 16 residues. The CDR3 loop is CASSQWSGTGSYGYTF. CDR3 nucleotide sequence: TGTGCCAGCAGCCAATGGTCCGGGACAGGGTCCTATGGCTACACCTTC.

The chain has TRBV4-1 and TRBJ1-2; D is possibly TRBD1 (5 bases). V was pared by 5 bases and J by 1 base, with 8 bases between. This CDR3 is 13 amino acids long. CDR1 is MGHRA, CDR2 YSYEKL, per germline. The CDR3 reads CASSVQGNYGYTF. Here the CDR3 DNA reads TGCGCCAGCAGCGTCCAGGGTAACTATGGCTACACCTTC.

The CDR3: CASSLGGHYTGELFF. CDR3 DNA: TGTGCCAGCAGCCTCGGCGGGCACTACACCGGGGAGCTGTTTTTT. The chain combines TRBV11-2 with TRBJ2-2, with D possibly matching TRBD2 (5 bases). V was cut by 5 bases and J by 3 bases, with 13 bases left in between. Germline V gene data show CDR1 as SGHAT and CDR2 as FQNNGV. The CDR3 consists of 15 residues.

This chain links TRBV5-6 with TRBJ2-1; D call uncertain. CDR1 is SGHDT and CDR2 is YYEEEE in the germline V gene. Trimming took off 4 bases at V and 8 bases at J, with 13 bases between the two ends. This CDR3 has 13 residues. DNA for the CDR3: TGTGCCAGCAGCAATCCCCGAGCCTATGAGCAGTTCTTC. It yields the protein CASSNPRAYEQFF.

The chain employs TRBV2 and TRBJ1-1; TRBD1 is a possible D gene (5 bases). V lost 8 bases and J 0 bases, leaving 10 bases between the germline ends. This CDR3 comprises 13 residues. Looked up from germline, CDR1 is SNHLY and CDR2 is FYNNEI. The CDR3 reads CASQGGLNTEAFF. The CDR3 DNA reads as TGTGCCAGCCAGGGAGGTCTGAACACTGAAGCTTTCTTT.

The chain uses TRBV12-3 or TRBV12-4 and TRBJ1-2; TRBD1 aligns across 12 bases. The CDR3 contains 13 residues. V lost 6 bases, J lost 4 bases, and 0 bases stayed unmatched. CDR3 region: CASRGQGAYGYTF. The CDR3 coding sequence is TGTGCCAGCAGGGGACAGGGGGCCTATGGCTACACCTTC.

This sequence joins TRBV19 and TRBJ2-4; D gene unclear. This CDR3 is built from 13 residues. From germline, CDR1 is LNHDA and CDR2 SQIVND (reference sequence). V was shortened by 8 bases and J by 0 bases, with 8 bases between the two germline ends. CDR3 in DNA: TGTGCCAGTTCCCAGGTAGCCAAAAACATTCAGTACTTC. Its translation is CASSQVAKNIQYF.

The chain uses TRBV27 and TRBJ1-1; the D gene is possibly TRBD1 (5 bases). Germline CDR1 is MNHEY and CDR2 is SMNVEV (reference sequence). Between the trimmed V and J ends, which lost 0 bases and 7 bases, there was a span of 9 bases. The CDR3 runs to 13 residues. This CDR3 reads CASSLSGQNEAFF. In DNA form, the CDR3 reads TGTGCCAGCAGTTTATCGGGGCAGAATGAAGCTTTCTTT.

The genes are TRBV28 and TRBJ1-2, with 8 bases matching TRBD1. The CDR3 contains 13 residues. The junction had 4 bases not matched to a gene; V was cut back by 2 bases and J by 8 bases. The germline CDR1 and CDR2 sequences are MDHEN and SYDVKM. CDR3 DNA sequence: TGTGCCAGCAGTTTAAGGGACAGGAGGGGCTACACCTTC. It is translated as CASSLRDRRGYTF.